The sequence of this T cell receptor (beta chain) was determined in a study of beta chain features in type 1 diabetes. Germline CDR1 is LNHDA and CDR2 is SQIVND (reference sequence). V trimming: 9 bases; J trimming: 6 bases; junction bases outside the gene matches: 8. This CDR3 has 14 residues. In regard to this clone: Antigen unknown.

Expressed TCRB transcripts were sequenced after all isolated RNA was converted to cDNA. Sequenced by immunoSEQ multiplex PCR; TCRdb stores in-frame clones only, minus some. The data hold hundreds of thousands of clones, with about an eighth observed a single time. Donors underwent one heparinised blood draw, 95 to 150 mL on average. CD4+ cells of the naive, central memory, regulatory and stem cell-like memory types were sorted via CD45RO/CCR7/CD25/CD127/CD95/CD27. Findings of the study overall: Sampled from patients, naive, central memory and Treg TCRB repertoires appeared more similar than those sampled from healthy donors.

Sequencing used naive CD4+ T cells from blood. The chain has TRBV19 and TRBJ2-2, with 9 bases lining up with TRBD2. This clonotype was obtained from a woman aged 18 to 35 in good health. The CDR3 loop is CASFGLAGAGELFF. The CDR3 nucleotides are TGTGCCAGCTTTGGGTTAGCGGGAGCCGGGGAGCTGTTTTTT.